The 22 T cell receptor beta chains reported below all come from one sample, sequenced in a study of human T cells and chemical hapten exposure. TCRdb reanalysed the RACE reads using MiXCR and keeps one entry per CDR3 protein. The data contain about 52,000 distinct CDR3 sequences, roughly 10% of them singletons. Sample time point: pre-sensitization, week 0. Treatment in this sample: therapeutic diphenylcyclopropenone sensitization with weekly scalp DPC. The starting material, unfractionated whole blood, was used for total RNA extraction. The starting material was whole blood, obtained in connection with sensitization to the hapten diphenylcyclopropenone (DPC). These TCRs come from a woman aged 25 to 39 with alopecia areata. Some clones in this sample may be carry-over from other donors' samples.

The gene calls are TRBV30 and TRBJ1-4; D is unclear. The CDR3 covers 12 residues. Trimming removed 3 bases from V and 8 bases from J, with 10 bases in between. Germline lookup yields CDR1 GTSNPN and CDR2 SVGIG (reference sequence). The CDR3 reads CAWRSTDEKLFF. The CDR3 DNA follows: TGTGCCTGGAGGTCCACAGACGAAAAACTGTTTTTT. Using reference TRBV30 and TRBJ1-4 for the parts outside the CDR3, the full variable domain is SQTIHQWPATLVQPVGSPLSLECTVEGTSNPNLYWYRQAAGRGLQLLFYSVGIGQISSEVPQNLSASRPQDRQFILSSKKLLLSDSGFYLCAWRSTDEKLFFGSGTQLSVL.

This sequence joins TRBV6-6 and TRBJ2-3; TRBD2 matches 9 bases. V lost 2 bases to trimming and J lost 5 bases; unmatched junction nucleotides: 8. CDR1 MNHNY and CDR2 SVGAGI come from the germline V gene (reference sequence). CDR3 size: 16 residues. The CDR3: CASSYLQRGAEDTQYF. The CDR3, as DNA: TGTGCCAGCAGTTACCTCCAGCGGGGGGCTGAAGATACGCAGTATTTT.

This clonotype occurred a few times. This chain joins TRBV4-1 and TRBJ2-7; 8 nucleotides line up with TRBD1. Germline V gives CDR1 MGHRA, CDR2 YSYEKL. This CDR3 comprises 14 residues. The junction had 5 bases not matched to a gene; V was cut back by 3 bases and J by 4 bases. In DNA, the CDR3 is TGCGCCAGCAGCCAGGGAGACAGGGGATACGAGCAGTACTTC. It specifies CASSQGDRGYEQYF.

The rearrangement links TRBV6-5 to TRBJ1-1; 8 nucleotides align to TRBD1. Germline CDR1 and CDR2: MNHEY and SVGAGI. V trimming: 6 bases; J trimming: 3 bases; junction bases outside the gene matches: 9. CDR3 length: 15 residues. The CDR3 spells CASRRGQGPHTEAFF. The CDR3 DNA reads TGTGCCAGCAGGCGAGGACAGGGCCCTCACACTGAAGCTTTCTTT.

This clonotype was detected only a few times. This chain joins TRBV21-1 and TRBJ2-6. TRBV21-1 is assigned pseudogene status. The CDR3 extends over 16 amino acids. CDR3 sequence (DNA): TGTGCCAGCAGCAAAGATGGGATGAAGGGGGCCAACGTCCTGACTTTC. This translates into CASSKDGMKGANVLTF.

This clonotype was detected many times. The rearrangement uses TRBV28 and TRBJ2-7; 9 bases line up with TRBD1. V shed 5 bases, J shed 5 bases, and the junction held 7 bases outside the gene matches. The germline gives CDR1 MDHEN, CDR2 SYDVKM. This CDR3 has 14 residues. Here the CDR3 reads CASSLPGTGNEQYF. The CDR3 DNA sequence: TGTGCCAGCAGTCTTCCCGGGACAGGGAACGAGCAGTACTTC. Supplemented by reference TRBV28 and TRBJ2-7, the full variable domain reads DVKVTQSSRYLVKRTGEKVFLECVQDMDHENMFWYRQDPGLGLRLIYFSYDVKMKEKGDIPEGYSVSREKKERFSLILESASTNQTSMYLCASSLPGTGNEQYFGPGTRLTVT.

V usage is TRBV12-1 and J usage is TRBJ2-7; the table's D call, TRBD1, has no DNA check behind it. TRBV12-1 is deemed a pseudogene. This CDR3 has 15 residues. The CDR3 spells CASSPPGQGEREQYF. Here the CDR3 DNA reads TGTGCCAGCAGCCCCCCCGGACAGGGTGAACGAGAGCAGTACTTC.

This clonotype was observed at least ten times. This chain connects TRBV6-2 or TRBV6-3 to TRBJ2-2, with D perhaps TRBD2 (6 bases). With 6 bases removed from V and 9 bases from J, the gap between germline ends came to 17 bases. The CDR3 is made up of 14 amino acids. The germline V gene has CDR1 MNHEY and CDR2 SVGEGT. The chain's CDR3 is CASRQDGGPRELFF. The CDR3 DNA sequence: TGTGCCAGCAGACAAGACGGGGGACCCCGGGAGCTGTTTTTT.

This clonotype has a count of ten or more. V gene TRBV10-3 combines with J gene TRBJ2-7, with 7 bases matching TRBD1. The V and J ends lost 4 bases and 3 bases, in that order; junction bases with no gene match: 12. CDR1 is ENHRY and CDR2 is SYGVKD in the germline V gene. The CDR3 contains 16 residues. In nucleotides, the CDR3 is TGTGCCATCAGTGCCAACCGGGACACAGGGGACTACGAGCAGTACTTC. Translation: CAISANRDTGDYEQYF.

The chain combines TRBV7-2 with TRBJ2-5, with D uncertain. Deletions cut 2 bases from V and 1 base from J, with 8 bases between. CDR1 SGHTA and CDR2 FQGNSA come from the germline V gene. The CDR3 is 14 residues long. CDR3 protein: CASSLTHSQETQYF. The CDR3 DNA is TGTGCCAGCAGCTTAACTCACTCCCAAGAGACCCAGTACTTC.

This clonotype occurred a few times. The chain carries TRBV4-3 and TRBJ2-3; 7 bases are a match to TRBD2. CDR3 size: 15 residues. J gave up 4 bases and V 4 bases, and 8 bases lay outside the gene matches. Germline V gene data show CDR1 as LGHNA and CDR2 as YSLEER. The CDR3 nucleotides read TGCGCCAGCAGCCCCCGGGACTACCAAGCAGATACGCAGTATTTT. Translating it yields CASSPRDYQADTQYF.

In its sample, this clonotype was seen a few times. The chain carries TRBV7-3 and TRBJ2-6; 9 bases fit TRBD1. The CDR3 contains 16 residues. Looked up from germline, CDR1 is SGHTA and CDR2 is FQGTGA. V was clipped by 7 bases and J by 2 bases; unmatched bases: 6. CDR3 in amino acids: CASTITGGTGANVLTF. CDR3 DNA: TGTGCCAGCACCATAACAGGGGGCACTGGGGCCAACGTCCTGACTTTC.

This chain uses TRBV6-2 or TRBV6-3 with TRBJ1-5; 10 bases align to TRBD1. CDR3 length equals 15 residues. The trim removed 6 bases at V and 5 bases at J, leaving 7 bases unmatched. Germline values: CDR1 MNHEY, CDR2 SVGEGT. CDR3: CASSPAGTGDQPQHF. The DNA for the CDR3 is TGTGCCAGCAGCCCCGCCGGGACAGGGGATCAGCCCCAGCATTTT.

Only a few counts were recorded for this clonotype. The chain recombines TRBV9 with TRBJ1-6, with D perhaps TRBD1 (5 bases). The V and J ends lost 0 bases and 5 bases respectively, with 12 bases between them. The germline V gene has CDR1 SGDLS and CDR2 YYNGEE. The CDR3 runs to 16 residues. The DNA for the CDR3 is TGTGCCAGCAGCGTAGGTCGCTCAGGGAATAATTCACCCCTCCACTTT. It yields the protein CASSVGRSGNNSPLHF.

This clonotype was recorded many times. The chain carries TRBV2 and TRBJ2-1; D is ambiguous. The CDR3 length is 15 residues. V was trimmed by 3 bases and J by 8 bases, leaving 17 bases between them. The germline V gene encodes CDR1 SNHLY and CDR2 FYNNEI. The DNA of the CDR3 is TGTGCCAGCAGTGATGCCACCATACCGAATCATGAGCAGTTCTTC. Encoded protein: CASSDATIPNHEQFF. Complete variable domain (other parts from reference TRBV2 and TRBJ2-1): EPEVTQTPSHQVTQMGQEVILRCVPISNHLYFYWYRQILGQKVEFLVSFYNNEISEKSEIFDDQFSVERPDGSNFTLKIRSTKLEDSAMYFCASSDATIPNHEQFFGPGTRLTVL.

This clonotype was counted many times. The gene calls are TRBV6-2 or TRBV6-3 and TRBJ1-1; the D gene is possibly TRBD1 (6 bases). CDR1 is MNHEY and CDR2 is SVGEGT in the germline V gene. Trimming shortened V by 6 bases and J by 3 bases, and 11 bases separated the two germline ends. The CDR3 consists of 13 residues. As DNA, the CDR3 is TGTGCCAGCAGGTCAACAGGGTACACTGAAGCTTTCTTT. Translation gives CASRSTGYTEAFF.

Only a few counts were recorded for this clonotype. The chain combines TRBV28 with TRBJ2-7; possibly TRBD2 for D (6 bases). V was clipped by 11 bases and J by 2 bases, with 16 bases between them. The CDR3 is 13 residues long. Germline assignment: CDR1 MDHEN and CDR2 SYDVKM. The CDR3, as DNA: TGTGCCGTAACCGGGACTCCTGCCTACGAGCAGTACTTC. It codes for CAVTGTPAYEQYF.

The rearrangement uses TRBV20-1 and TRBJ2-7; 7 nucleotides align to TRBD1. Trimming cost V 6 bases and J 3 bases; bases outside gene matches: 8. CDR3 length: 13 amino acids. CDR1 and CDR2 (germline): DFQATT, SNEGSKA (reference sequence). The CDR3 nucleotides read TGCAGTGCCACAATGGGACAGCTCTACGAGCAGTACTTC. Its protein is CSATMGQLYEQYF.

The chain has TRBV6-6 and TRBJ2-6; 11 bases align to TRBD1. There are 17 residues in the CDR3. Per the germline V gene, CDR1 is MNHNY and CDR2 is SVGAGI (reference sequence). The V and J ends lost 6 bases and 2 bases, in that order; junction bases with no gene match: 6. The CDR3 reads CASRPGTGGTGANVLTF. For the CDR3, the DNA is TGTGCCAGCAGACCCGGGACAGGGGGTACTGGGGCCAACGTCCTGACTTTC.

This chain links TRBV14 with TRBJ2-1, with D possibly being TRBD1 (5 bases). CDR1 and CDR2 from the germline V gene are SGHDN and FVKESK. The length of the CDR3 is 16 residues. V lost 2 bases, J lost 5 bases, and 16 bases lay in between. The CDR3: CASSQKWGTLDNEQFF. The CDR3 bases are TGTGCCAGCAGCCAAAAATGGGGCACACTTGACAATGAGCAGTTCTTC.

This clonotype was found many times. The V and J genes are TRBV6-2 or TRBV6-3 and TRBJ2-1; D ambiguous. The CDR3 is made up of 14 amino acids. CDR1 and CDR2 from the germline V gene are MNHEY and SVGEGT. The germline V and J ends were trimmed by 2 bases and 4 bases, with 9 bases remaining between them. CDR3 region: CASSYPSSYNEQFF. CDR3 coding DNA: TGTGCCAGCAGTTACCCTTCCAGTTACAATGAGCAGTTCTTC.

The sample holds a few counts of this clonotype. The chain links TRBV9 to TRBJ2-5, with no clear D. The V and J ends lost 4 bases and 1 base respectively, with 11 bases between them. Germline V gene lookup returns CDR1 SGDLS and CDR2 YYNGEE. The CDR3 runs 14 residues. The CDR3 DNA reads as TGTGCCAGCAGCCCCCTATGGAGCCAAGAGACCCAGTACTTC. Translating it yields CASSPLWSQETQYF.